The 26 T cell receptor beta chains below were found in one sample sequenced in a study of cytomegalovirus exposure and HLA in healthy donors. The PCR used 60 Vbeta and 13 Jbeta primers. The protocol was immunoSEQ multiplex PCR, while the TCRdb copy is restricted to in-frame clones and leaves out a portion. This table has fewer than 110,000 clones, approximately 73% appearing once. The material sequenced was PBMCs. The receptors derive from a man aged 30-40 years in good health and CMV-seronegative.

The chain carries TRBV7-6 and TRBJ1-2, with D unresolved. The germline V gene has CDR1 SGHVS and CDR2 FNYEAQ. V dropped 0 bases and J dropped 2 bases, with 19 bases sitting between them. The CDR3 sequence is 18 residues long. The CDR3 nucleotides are TGTGCCAGCAGCTTAGCGCCTGGAGGGATCGGGTCCAACTATGGCTACACCTTC. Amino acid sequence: CASSLAPGGIGSNYGYTF.

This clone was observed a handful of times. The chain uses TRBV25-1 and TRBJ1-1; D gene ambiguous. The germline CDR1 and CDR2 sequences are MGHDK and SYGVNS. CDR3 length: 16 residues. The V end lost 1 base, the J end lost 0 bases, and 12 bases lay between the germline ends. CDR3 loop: CASSELGLGLNTEAFF. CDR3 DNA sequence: TGTGCCAGCAGTGAATTGGGCCTTGGCCTGAACACTGAAGCTTTCTTT.

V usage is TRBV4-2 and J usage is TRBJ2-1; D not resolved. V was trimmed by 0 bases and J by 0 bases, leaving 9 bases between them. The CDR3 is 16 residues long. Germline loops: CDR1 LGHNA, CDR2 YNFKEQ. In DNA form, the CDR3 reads TGTGCCAGCAGCCAAGAAGGAGCAGACTCCTACAATGAGCAGTTCTTC. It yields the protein CASSQEGADSYNEQFF.

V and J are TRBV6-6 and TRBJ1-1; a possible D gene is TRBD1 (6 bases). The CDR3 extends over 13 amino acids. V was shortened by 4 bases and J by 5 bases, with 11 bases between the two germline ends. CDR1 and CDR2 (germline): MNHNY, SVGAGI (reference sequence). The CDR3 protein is CASSWNRETEAFF. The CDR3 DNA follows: TGTGCCAGCAGTTGGAACAGGGAGACTGAAGCTTTCTTT.

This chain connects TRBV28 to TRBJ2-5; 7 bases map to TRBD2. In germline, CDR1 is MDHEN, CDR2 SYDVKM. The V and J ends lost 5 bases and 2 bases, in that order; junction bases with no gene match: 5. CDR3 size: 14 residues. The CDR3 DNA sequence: TGTGCCAGCAGTCTGAGCGGGGCACAAGAGACCCAGTACTTC. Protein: CASSLSGAQETQYF.

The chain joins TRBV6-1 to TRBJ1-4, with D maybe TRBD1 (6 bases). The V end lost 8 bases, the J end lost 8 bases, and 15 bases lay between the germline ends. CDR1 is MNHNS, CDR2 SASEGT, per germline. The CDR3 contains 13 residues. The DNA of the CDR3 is TGTGCCAGCTCCGTCTTGGACAGAGAAAAACTGTTTTTT. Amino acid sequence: CASSVLDREKLFF.

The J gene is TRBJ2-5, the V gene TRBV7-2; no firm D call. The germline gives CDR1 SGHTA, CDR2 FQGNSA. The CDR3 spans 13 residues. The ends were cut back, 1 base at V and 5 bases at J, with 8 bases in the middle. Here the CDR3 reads CASSLGGWETQYF. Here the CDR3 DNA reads TGTGCCAGCAGCTTAGGAGGTTGGGAGACCCAGTACTTC.

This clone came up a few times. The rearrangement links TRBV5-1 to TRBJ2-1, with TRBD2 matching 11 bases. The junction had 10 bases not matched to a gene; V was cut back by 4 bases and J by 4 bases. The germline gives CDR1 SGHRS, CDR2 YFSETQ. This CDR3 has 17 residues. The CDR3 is CASSVGLAGGRYNEQFF. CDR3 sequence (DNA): TGCGCCAGCAGCGTTGGGTTAGCGGGGGGGCGGTACAATGAGCAGTTCTTC.

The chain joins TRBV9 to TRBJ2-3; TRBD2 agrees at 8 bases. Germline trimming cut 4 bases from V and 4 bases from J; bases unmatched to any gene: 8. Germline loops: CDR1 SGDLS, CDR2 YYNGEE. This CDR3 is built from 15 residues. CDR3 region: CASSFNSGDSDTQYF. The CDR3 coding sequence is TGTGCCAGCAGCTTCAATAGCGGGGATTCAGATACGCAGTATTTT.

Here the CDR3 reads CASSLGQVSPLHF. The DNA of the CDR3 is TGTGCCAGCAGTTTGGGACAGGTATCACCCCTCCACTTT. The chain links TRBV27 to TRBJ1-6, with TRBD1 matching over 8 bases. Trimming took 3 bases from V and 10 from J; bases not matched to a gene: 2. Germline-derived CDR1 and CDR2 are MNHEY and SMNVEV (reference sequence). The CDR3 loop spans 13 amino acids.

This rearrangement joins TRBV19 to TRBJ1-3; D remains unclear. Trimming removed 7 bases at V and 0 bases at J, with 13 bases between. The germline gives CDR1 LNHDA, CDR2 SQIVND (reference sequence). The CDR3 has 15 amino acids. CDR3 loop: CASTAQAPSGNTIYF. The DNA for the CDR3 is TGTGCCAGTACAGCCCAGGCACCCTCTGGAAACACCATATATTTT.

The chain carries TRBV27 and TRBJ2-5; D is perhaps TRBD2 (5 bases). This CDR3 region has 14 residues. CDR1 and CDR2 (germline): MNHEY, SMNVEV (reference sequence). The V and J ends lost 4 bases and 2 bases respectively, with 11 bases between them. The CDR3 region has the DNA TGTGCCAGCAGTTCGCCGAGGGATCAAGAGACCCAGTACTTC. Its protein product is CASSSPRDQETQYF.

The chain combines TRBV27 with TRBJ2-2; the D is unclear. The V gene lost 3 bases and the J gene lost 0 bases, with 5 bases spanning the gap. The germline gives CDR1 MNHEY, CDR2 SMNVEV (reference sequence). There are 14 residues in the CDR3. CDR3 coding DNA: TGTGCCAGCAGTTTCGGGTCGAACACCGGGGAGCTGTTTTTT. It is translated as CASSFGSNTGELFF.

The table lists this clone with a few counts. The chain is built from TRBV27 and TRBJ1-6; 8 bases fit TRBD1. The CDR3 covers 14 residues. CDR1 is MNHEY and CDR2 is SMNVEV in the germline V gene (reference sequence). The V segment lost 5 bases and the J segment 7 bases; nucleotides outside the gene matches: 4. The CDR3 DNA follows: TGTGCCAGCAGTCAGGACAGGGCCAATTCACCCCTCCACTTT. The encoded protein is CASSQDRANSPLHF.

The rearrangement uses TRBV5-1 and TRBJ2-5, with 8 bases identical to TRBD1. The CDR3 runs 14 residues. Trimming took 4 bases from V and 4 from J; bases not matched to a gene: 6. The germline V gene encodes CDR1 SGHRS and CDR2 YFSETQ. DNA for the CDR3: TGCGCCAGCAGCCCAGGACAGGGCGGAGAGACCCAGTACTTC. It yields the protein CASSPGQGGETQYF.

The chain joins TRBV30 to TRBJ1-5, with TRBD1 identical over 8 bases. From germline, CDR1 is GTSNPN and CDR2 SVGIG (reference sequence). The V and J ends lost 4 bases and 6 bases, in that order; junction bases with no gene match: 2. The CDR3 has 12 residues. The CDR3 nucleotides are TGTGCCTGGAACAGGGGGGGTCAGCCCCAGCATTTT. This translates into CAWNRGGQPQHF.

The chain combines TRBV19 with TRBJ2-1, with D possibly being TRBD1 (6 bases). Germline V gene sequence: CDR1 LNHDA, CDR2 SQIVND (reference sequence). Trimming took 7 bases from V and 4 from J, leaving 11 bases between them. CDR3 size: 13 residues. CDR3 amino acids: CASIDRMYNEQFF. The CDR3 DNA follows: TGTGCCAGTATCGACAGGATGTACAATGAGCAGTTCTTC.

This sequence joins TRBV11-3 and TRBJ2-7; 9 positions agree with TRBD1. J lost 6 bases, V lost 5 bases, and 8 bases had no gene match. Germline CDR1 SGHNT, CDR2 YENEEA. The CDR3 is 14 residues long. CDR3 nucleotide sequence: TGTGCCAGCAGCCACAGGGACAGGGAGACCGAGCAGTACTTC. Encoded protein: CASSHRDRETEQYF.

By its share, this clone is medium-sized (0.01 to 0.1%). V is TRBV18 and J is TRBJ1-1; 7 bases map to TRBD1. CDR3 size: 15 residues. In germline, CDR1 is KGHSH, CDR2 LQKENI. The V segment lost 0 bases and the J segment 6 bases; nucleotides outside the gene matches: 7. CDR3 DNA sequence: TGTGCCAGCTCACCACCGGAGGGGGCAGGCGCTGAAGCTTTCTTT. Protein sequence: CASSPPEGAGAEAFF.

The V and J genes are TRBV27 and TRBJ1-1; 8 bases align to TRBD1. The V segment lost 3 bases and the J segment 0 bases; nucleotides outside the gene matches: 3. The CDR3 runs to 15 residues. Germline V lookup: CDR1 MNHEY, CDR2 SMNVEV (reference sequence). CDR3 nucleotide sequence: TGTGCCAGCAGTTTCCTGGACAGGGTGAACACTGAAGCTTTCTTT. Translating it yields CASSFLDRVNTEAFF.

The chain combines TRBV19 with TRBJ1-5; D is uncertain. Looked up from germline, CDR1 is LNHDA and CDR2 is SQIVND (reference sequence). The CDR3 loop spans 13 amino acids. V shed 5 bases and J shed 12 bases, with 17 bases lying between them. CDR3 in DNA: TGTGCCAGTAGTCTTAGAACCCCTTCGCTCCAGCATTTT. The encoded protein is CASSLRTPSLQHF.

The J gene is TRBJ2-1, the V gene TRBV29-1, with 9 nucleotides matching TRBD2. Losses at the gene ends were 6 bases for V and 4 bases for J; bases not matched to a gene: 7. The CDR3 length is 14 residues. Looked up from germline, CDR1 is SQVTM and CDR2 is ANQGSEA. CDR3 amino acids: CSVVTSGRYNEQFF. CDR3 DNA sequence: TGCAGCGTGGTGACTAGCGGCAGGTACAATGAGCAGTTCTTC.

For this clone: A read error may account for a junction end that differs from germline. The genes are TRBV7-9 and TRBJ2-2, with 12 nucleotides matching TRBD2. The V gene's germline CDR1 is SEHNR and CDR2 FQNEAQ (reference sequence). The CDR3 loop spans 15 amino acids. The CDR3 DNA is TGTGCCAGCAGCCTAGCGGGAGGGCTGACCGGGGAGCTGTTTTTT. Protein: CASSLAGGLTGELFF.

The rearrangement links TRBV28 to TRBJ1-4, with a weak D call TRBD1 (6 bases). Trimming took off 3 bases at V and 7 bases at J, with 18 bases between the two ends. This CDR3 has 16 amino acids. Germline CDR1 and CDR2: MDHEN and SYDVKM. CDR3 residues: CASSFPVGGLPEKLFF. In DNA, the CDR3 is TGTGCCAGCAGTTTCCCCGTCGGGGGGCTCCCTGAAAAACTGTTTTTT. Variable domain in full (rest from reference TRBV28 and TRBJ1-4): DVKVTQSSRYLVKRTGEKVFLECVQDMDHENMFWYRQDPGLGLRLIYFSYDVKMKEKGDIPEGYSVSREKKERFSLILESASTNQTSMYLCASSFPVGGLPEKLFFGSGTQLSVL.

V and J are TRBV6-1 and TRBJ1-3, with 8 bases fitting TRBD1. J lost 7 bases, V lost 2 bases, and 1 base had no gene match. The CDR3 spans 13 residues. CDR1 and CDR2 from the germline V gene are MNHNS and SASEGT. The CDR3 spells CASSERQGNTIYF. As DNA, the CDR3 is TGTGCCAGCAGTGAAAGACAGGGGAACACCATATATTTT.

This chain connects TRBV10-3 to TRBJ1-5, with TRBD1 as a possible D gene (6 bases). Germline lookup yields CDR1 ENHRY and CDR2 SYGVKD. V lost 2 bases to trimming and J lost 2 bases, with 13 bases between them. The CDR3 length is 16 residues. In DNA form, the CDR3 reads TGTGCCATCAGTGAGAGGGCAGGGGTAGGCAATCAGCCCCAGCATTTT. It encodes CAISERAGVGNQPQHF.